This T cell receptor (beta chain) comes out of a study of T-cell memory formation after mild COVID-19 (dated by TCRdb to the early 2020s). At the level of the whole study: Most TCR sequence clusters were specific to one of the two donors. Two young, previously healthy adult volunteers made up the cohort, one male and one female. T-cell clones expanding and contracting after mild COVID-19 in two donors were tracked by longitudinal TCRalpha and TCRbeta repertoire sequencing.

Ficoll-Paque density gradient centrifugation was the method used to isolate PBMCs. As for this clonotype: The clone's antigen remains unknown. Per-base quality was not reported, and no clone a single base away is much larger than it.

The germline V gene provides CDR1 SGHRS and CDR2 YFSETQ. The germline V end is reduced by 1 base and the J end by 2 bases; junction bases left unmatched: 3. The CDR3 goes from the cysteine to the phenylalanine over 15 residues. Of all the DNA, just the CDR3 is kept, 45 bases in frame from base 1. Results the study describes overall, beyond this receptor: Contracting CD4+ clones were located mainly in the CM and EM memory subsets, whereas CD8+ clones were found to be enriched in EMRA. SARS-CoV-2 specificity of the second-wave clones peaking on day 37 was not confirmed. From day 15 to 85, contracting clones showed balanced CD4/CD8 phenotypes, whereas a second wave of clones that expanded from day 15 to 37 leaned towards CD4+. The detection of some responding clones in pre-infection memory suggests that pre-existing cross-reactive memory T cells joined the SARS-CoV-2 response. The study covered only a couple of mild cases, and larger cohorts including severe cases with pre-infection samples were considered necessary.

Instrument used: Illumina NovaSeq 6000. TCRalpha and TCRbeta cDNA libraries were built by 5'RACE with constant-segment primers, adding sample barcodes and unique molecular identifiers. RNA was extracted from every sample with Trizol reagent. Amplification of the libraries took two PCR steps, and the second step added a second sample barcode plus Illumina TruSeq adapters. Sequencing of libraries was performed on an Illumina NovaSeq with 2 x 150 bp paired-end reads. The paper's data handling went like this. Reads were demultiplexed and collapsed into UMI-guided consensus sequences with migec v1.2.7. Using mixcr v2.1.11, UMI consensuses were aligned to TRA and TRB V and J templates and then assembled into clonotypes. Clonotypes were classified as expanded or contracted when called significant by both edgeR and NoisET, with noise models trained on biological replicates. For edgeR calls, the thresholds were a false discovery rate-adjusted p below 0.01 and a log2 fold-change of 1. PCA with hierarchical clustering of max-normalized trajectories of the 1000 most abundant clonotypes was used as exploratory dynamics analysis. Each responding clone was given a CD4 or CD8 phenotype based on the CD4+ and CD8+ repertoires, which had been sequenced separately. TCRdb took the public reads, trimmed them with fastp at Q25, ran MiXCR for clone calling and kept in-frame beta chains. When rows share a CDR3 protein, they turn into one entry using the most common DNA and genes. In this record, the V and J calls reflect TCRdb's handling and not the investigators' own analysis. The sample includes roughly 150,000 distinct CDR3 sequences, with about 14% observed a single time. The ten largest clones add up to roughly an eighth of the sample.

The receptor's source is an adult woman who had mild COVID-19 (a few samples of this study predate the infection). The sample titles of this study are shuffled in the database, so cell type and time point are left out; the donor was told from shared clones. The sequence links TRBV5-1 to TRBJ2-3, and 8 bases in between align with TRBD1. The sequencing input was PBMCs or a T cell subset sorted from them (not recorded which). The encoded CDR3 is CASSLSGGLTDTQYF. The sequenced DNA: TGCGCCAGCAGCTTGTCAGGGGGCCTCACAGATACGCAGTATTTT. Beyond the CDR3, the reference TRBV5-1 and TRBJ2-3 genes provide the residues; the full variable domain reads: KAGVTQTPRYLIKTRGQQVTLSCSPISGHRSVSWYQQTPGQGLQFLFEYFSETQRNKGNFPGRFSGRQFSNSRSEMNVSTLELGDSALYLCASSLSGGLTDTQYFGPGTRLTVL.